The entry that follows covers one T cell receptor beta chain sequence. The source of the sample is a study of blood T cell repertoires in COVID-19. Study-wide context: The origin of the acute and convalescent COVID-19 samples was the United States, Italy and Spain. The cDNA or gDNA used as material had been derived from T cells, B-cell-depleted T cells, or PBMCs.

Study processing details: Using reference gene primer amplification, nucleated cell counts were estimated. Clones were sequenced by immunoSEQ multiplex PCR, and TCRdb holds only the in-frame ones, with some missing. V, J and clone size are taken as reported in that table, and D and trimming were inferred from the DNA itself. The table shows about 220,000 clones, with more than 70% occurring only once. CDR1 SNHLY and CDR2 FYNNEI come from the germline V gene. The CDR3 has 15 residues. With 8 bases clipped from V and 5 bases from J, the junction kept 10 bases outside the gene matches. Input material: peripheral blood. The sequence was collected from a human donor in a cohort sampled during active COVID-19. This chain connects TRBV2 to TRBJ2-1; the match to TRBD2 covers 9 bases. The CDR3 region has the DNA TGTGCCAGCCTACCCTTTCTAGCGGGGAACAATGAGCAGTTCTTC. As protein: CASLPFLAGNNEQFF. Full variable domain (remainder filled in from reference TRBV2 and TRBJ2-1): EPEVTQTPSHQVTQMGQEVILRCVPISNHLYFYWYRQILGQKVEFLVSFYNNEISEKSEIFDDQFSVERPDGSNFTLKIRSTKLEDSAMYFCASLPFLAGNNEQFFGPGTRLTVL.